This T cell receptor (beta chain) was retrieved from a study of control samples from healthy donors and cancer patients. From germline, CDR1 is LNHDA and CDR2 SQIVND (reference sequence). V was shortened by 5 bases and J by 0 bases, with 11 bases between the two germline ends. The CDR3 covers 15 residues. Libraries were prepared by immunoSEQ multiplex PCR; TCRdb keeps only in-frame clonotypes and omits some of them. This sample yields 120,000 or so clones, of which around 87% are seen a single time; around 3% belongs to the top ten. This receptor was obtained from a man between 60 and 75 years old in good health. V usage is TRBV19 and J usage is TRBJ1-3; TRBD1 might be the D (5 bases). The sequenced sample was blood. CDR3 nucleotides: TGTGCCAGTAGTCACGGACAAAGCTCTGGAAACACCATATATTTT. As protein: CASSHGQSSGNTIYF.